What follows describes a single TCR beta chain. Its antigen is not known. Germline V gene sequence: CDR1 LNHNV, CDR2 YYDKDF (reference sequence). CDR3 length equals 13 residues. Each donor had 2.5 ml of blood drawn. This specimen belongs to a study of monozygotic twins with inflammatory bowel disease. General observations from the study: The study found lower TCRbeta diversity (inverse Simpson) in IBD patients than in healthy co-twins. Distinction of different T cell subtypes was not possible. Among twins, concordant and discordant pairs did not differ in repertoire similarity, possibly from limited power.

Each CDR3 protein gets one entry in TCRdb, which reprocessed the 5' RACE reads and gives no DNA. The sample yields 150,000 or so distinct CDR3 sequences, of which the top ten take up 7.4%. The chain links TRBV15 to TRBJ1-1; the TCRdb D gene call, TRBD1, has no DNA to confirm it. The sample comprised blood. This sequence was found in a human donor with ulcerative colitis or Crohn's disease, or a healthy co-twin of an affected twin (not recorded which). The CDR3 here is CATSREGATEAFF. The entire variable domain, with the rest obtained from reference TRBV15 and TRBJ1-1, is as follows: DAMVIQNPRYQVTQFGKPVTLSCSQTLNHNVMYWYQQKSSQAPKLLFHYYDKDFNNEADTPDNFQSRRPNTSFCFLDIRSPGLGDTAMYLCATSREGATEAFFGQGTRLTVV.